This T cell receptor (beta chain) was identified in a study of identical twins. This clonotype came up a few times. Template switching added a universal primer site; cDNA carried unique molecular identifiers. From the 5' RACE reads, TCRdb called clonotypes with MiXCR, one entry per CDR3 protein. The sample contains approximately 630,000 distinct CDR3 sequences, 7.1% of which appear only once. All of the donors were Caucasians in good health. Another study also made use of these data, one on yellow fever vaccine responses in identical twins. This second report adds: Convergence reportedly seemed to mark part of the twins' vaccine T cell response, with personalization marking the rest.

Sequencing used PBMCs. The receptor was isolated from a woman younger than 30 in good health.

The CDR3, as DNA: TGTGCCAGCAGTTACACATCCGGGGGCGTATCGGCCGCCGAGCAGTACTTC. Its protein is CASSYTSGGVSAAEQYF. The gene calls are TRBV6-5 and TRBJ2-7; D could derive from TRBD1 or TRBD2 (6 bases each). Germline loops: CDR1 MNHEY, CDR2 SVGAGI. This CDR3 contains 17 residues. Trimming stripped 2 bases from V and 6 bases from J, with 23 bases between.